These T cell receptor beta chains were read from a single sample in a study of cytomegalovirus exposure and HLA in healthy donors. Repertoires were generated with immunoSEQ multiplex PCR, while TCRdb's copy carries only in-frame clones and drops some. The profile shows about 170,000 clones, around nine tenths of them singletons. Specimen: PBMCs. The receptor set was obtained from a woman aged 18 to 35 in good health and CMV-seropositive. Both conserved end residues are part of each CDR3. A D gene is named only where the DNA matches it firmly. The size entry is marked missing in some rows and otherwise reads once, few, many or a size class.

CASSLRTDYGYTF TGTGCCAGCAGCTTACGGACAGACTATGGCTACACCTTC once NA TRBJ1-2 TRBV7-2
CASSSNTNEQFF TGTGCCAGCAGCTCGAATACAAATGAGCAGTTCTTC NA NA TRBJ2-1 TRBV5-5
CASSFGGNEKLFF TGTGCCAGCAGCTTTGGGGGGAATGAAAAACTGTTTTTT NA NA TRBJ1-4 TRBV11-2
CASSVQAGGQGGQFF TGTGCCAGCAGTGTGCAAGCGGGAGGTCAGGGTGGGCAGTTCTTC NA TRBD2 TRBJ2-1 TRBV2
CASSALDTGVGYTF TGTGCCAGCAGTGCACTTGACACAGGGGTAGGCTACACCTTC NA TRBD1 TRBJ1-2 TRBV2
CASTPYGTAFNEQFF TGTGCCAGCACCCCATACGGGACTGCGTTCAATGAGCAGTTCTTC NA NA TRBJ2-1 TRBV7-2
CASSLYRTVAYEQYF TGTGCCAGCAGCTTATACCGGACAGTTGCCTACGAGCAGTACTTC once NA TRBJ2-7 TRBV11-3
CASRPENGGTYEQYF TGTGCCAGCAGACCAGAAAATGGAGGAACCTACGAGCAGTACTTC NA NA TRBJ2-7 TRBV6-1
CASSLVGDNEQFF TGTGCCAGCAGCTTAGTGGGAGACAATGAGCAGTTCTTC NA NA TRBJ2-1 TRBV7-9
CASSLVSTEQFF TGTGCCAGCAGCTTAGTTAGCACCGAGCAGTTCTTC NA NA TRBJ2-1 TRBV11-3
CSVGLLNRVLFEAFF TGCAGCGTTGGACTACTTAACAGGGTCTTGTTTGAAGCTTTCTTT NA NA TRBJ1-1 TRBV29-1
CASSLDYLNEKLFF TGTGCCAGCAGCTTAGACTACCTCAATGAAAAACTGTTTTTT NA NA TRBJ1-4 TRBV7-2
CASSQGGETQYF TGTGCCAGCAGCCAGGGGGGAGAGACCCAGTACTTC NA NA TRBJ2-5 TRBV13
CASSLVGQGWETQYF TGTGCCAGCAGCTTAGTTGGACAGGGCTGGGAGACCCAGTACTTC NA TRBD1 TRBJ2-5 TRBV7-9
CASSQALTSGSDTQYF TGTGCCAGCAGCCAAGCTCTAACTAGCGGGTCAGATACGCAGTATTTT NA TRBD2 TRBJ2-3 TRBV4-2
CASRPGELAGLTSTDTQYF TGCGCCAGCAGGCCAGGAGAGCTAGCGGGTTTAACTAGCACAGATACGCAGTATTTT NA TRBD2 TRBJ2-3 TRBV5-1
CAWETGLREQYF TGTGCCTGGGAAACAGGGCTTCGCGAGCAGTACTTC NA NA TRBJ2-7 TRBV30
CASSLQRELYEQYF TGTGCCAGCAGCTTGCAGCGGGAGTTGTACGAGCAGTACTTC few TRBD2 TRBJ2-7 TRBV5-5
CASSQGGTSGIYEQYF TGTGCCAGCAGCCAAGGGGGGACTAGCGGGATTTACGAGCAGTACTTC NA TRBD2 TRBJ2-7 TRBV14
CASSLGSALDTQYF TGTGCCAGCAGCTTAGGGTCAGCGCTAGATACGCAGTATTTT NA NA TRBJ2-3 TRBV7-3
CASSLDTFYNEQFF TGTGCCAGCAGCTTAGATACTTTCTACAATGAGCAGTTCTTC NA NA TRBJ2-1 TRBV7-5
CASTIPNQPQHF TGTGCCAGCACTATCCCGAATCAGCCCCAGCATTTT NA NA TRBJ1-5 TRBV28
CASSLGAVGTDTQYF TGTGCCAGCAGTTTGGGGGCGGTAGGCACAGATACGCAGTATTTT NA NA TRBJ2-3 TRBV28
CASSIRALRGGELFF TGTGCCAGTAGTATTAGAGCCTTACGGGGCGGGGAGCTGTTTTTT NA NA TRBJ2-2 TRBV19
CATSRGGTGGYEQYF TGTGCCACCAGCAGAGGGGGGACAGGGGGCTACGAGCAGTACTTC NA TRBD1 TRBJ2-7 TRBV15
CASRGATNYGYTF TGTGCCAGCAGGGGAGCCACTAACTATGGCTACACCTTC NA NA TRBJ1-2 TRBV6-1
CASSLGGRNTEAFF TGTGCCAGCAGCTTAGGAGGGAGGAACACTGAAGCTTTCTTT NA NA TRBJ1-1 TRBV7-8
CASSQDTYRETQYF TGTGCCAGCAGCCAAGATACGTACCGGGAGACCCAGTACTTC NA NA TRBJ2-5 TRBV4-2
CASRVGQGLQGYTF TGTGCCAGCCGGGTCGGACAGGGACTTCAGGGCTACACCTTC NA TRBD1 TRBJ1-2 TRBV2
CASSLPEIYGYTF TGTGCCAGCAGTTTACCGGAGATCTATGGCTACACCTTC NA NA TRBJ1-2 TRBV28
CASSRDFNYGYTF TGTGCCAGCAGCCGGGACTTTAACTATGGCTACACCTTC NA NA TRBJ1-2 TRBV4-2
CAWSWPSGYNEQFF TGTGCCTGGAGTTGGCCTAGCGGATACAATGAGCAGTTCTTC NA TRBD2 TRBJ2-1 TRBV30
CASSLRTVNTEAFF TGTGCCAGCAGCTTAAGGACAGTCAACACTGAAGCTTTCTTT NA NA TRBJ1-1 TRBV7-2
CASSLSGDGYTF TGTGCCAGCAGTTTATCAGGGGATGGCTACACCTTC NA NA TRBJ1-2 TRBV27
CASSETGRAVYGYTF TGTGCCAGCAGTGAAACGGGAAGGGCGGTCTATGGCTACACCTTC NA NA TRBJ1-2 TRBV6-1
CASSSREGEETQYF TGTGCCAGCAGCTCTCGGGAGGGTGAAGAGACCCAGTACTTC NA TRBD2 TRBJ2-5 TRBV11-1
CASSVRGLNTGELFF TGTGCCAGCAGCGTCAGGGGTCTAAACACCGGGGAGCTGTTTTTT NA NA TRBJ2-2 TRBV27